This entry lists 15 T cell receptor beta chains sequenced from one sample in a study of T cell responses to AZD1222 COVID-19 vaccine. Libraries were prepared by immunoSEQ multiplex PCR; TCRdb keeps only in-frame clonotypes and omits some of them. The sample includes roughly 200,000 clones, roughly nine tenths of them seen just once. The starting material was peripheral blood, obtained 28 days after the second dose of the MenACWY control vaccine. These receptors originate from an adult who received the MenACWY meningococcal vaccine as a control.

This rearrangement joins TRBV5-1 to TRBJ1-5; maybe TRBD1 (6 bases). Trimming pared 0 bases from V and 5 bases from J, leaving 12 bases between. The germline gives CDR1 SGHRS, CDR2 YFSETQ. CDR3 size: 15 residues. CDR3 region: CASSLDGGVDQPQHF. As DNA, the CDR3 is TGCGCCAGCAGCTTGGACGGGGGCGTTGATCAGCCCCAGCATTTT.

The V call is TRBV19, the J call TRBJ1-1; 7 bases agree with TRBD1. The CDR3 spans 13 residues. Germline trimming cut 6 bases from V and 7 bases from J; bases unmatched to any gene: 8. The V gene's germline CDR1 is LNHDA and CDR2 SQIVND (reference sequence). CDR3 in amino acids: CASSTSRDSEAFF. The CDR3 DNA reads TGTGCCAGTAGCACTTCCCGGGACAGTGAAGCTTTCTTT.

V usage is TRBV19 and J usage is TRBJ2-2, with TRBD1 matching over 7 bases. This CDR3 is built from 15 residues. Germline V CDR1 and CDR2: LNHDA, SQIVND (reference sequence). Trimming cost V 6 bases and J 6 bases; bases outside gene matches: 10. The CDR3 sequence: CASSSLTGNPGELFF. In DNA form, the CDR3 reads TGTGCCAGTAGCAGCCTGACAGGGAATCCCGGGGAGCTGTTTTTT.

The chain is built from TRBV2 and TRBJ1-2, with 11 bases identical to TRBD1. CDR3 length: 16 amino acids. With V trimmed by 7 bases and J by 1 base, 8 bases remained unmatched. Germline V gene lookup returns CDR1 SNHLY and CDR2 FYNNEI. The CDR3 DNA follows: TGTGCCAGCACCCAGGACAGGGGGCTCGGTAACTATGGCTACACCTTC. Protein product: CASTQDRGLGNYGYTF.

This chain links TRBV5-1 with TRBJ2-3, with a weak D call TRBD1 (6 bases). The germline V and J ends were trimmed by 0 bases and 2 bases, with 10 bases remaining between them. CDR3 length equals 15 residues. Germline values: CDR1 SGHRS, CDR2 YFSETQ. The CDR3 loop reads CASSLAQGFTDTQYF. In DNA form, the CDR3 reads TGCGCCAGCAGCTTGGCCCAGGGGTTCACAGATACGCAGTATTTT. Combining the CDR3 with reference TRBV5-1 and TRBJ2-3 gives the whole variable domain KAGVTQTPRYLIKTRGQQVTLSCSPISGHRSVSWYQQTPGQGLQFLFEYFSETQRNKGNFPGRFSGRQFSNSRSEMNVSTLELGDSALYLCASSLAQGFTDTQYFGPGTRLTVL.

This chain joins TRBV7-9 and TRBJ2-1; 8 bases line up with TRBD2. The trim removed 2 bases at V and 7 bases at J, leaving 4 bases unmatched. Per germline, CDR1 SEHNR and CDR2 FQNEAQ (reference sequence). The CDR3 loop spans 14 amino acids. In DNA form, the CDR3 reads TGTGCCAGCAGCTTATCTAGCGGGTCGAATGAGCAGTTCTTC. Protein: CASSLSSGSNEQFF.

The V call is TRBV11-2, the J call TRBJ1-6, with D possibly being TRBD1 (6 bases). The V gene's germline CDR1 is SGHAT and CDR2 FQNNGV. Trimming removed 3 bases from V and 6 bases from J, with 9 bases in between. The CDR3 covers 14 residues. The CDR3: CASSFGTLNSPLHF. The CDR3 DNA reads as TGTGCCAGCAGCTTTGGGACACTTAATTCACCCCTCCACTTT. The entire variable domain, with the rest obtained from reference TRBV11-2 and TRBJ1-6, is as follows: EAGVAQSPRYKIIEKRQSVAFWCNPISGHATLYWYQQILGQGPKLLIQFQNNGVVDDSQLPKDRFSAERLKGVDSTLKIQPAKLEDSAVYLCASSFGTLNSPLHFGNGTRLTVT.

The V gene is TRBV27, the J gene TRBJ1-6; TRBD1 is a possible D gene (5 bases). V was cut by 5 bases and J by 5 bases, with 13 bases left in between. Looked up from germline, CDR1 is MNHEY and CDR2 is SMNVEV (reference sequence). The CDR3 extends over 15 amino acids. CDR3 DNA sequence: TGTGCCAGCAGTAAATGGGGGGTGAATAATTCACCCCTCCACTTT. Its translation is CASSKWGVNNSPLHF.

This clone was counted a single time. The chain uses TRBV6-5 and TRBJ1-1; no definite D call. Germline loops: CDR1 MNHEY, CDR2 SVGAGI. V was clipped by 7 bases and J by 9 bases, with 15 bases between them. The CDR3 extends over 12 amino acids. CDR3 sequence: CASTLGTGKAFF. The DNA of the CDR3 is TGTGCCAGCACCCTTGGAACGGGGAAAGCTTTCTTT.

The chain has TRBV30 and TRBJ1-6; 7 nucleotides agree with TRBD1. The CDR3 is made up of 16 amino acids. Germline V gene lookup returns CDR1 GTSNPN and CDR2 SVGIG (reference sequence). Trimming removed 4 bases from V and 2 bases from J; junction bases left unmatched: 8. As DNA, the CDR3 is TGTGCCTGGACTCGACAGGGCGGGACCTATAATTCACCCCTCCACTTT. Encoded protein: CAWTRQGGTYNSPLHF.

The chain is built from TRBV29-1 and TRBJ1-5; 7 nucleotides match TRBD1. In germline, CDR1 is SQVTM, CDR2 ANQGSEA. The CDR3 has 14 amino acids. Trimming took 7 bases from V and 7 from J; bases not matched to a gene: 13. This CDR3 is CSAPMTGHGQPQHF. The CDR3 region has the DNA TGCAGCGCCCCCATGACAGGGCACGGGCAGCCCCAGCATTTT. Complete variable domain (other parts from reference TRBV29-1 and TRBJ1-5): SAVISQKPSRDICQRGTSLTIQCQVDSQVTMMFWYRQQPGQSLTLIATANQGSEATYESGFVIDKFPISRPNLTFSTLTVSNMSPEDSSIYLCSAPMTGHGQPQHFGDGTRLSIL.

The chain is built from TRBV30 and TRBJ2-7; D possibly corresponds to TRBD1 (6 bases). Trimming shortened V by 2 bases and J by 2 bases, and 13 bases separated the two germline ends. Germline CDR1 is GTSNPN and CDR2 is SVGIG (reference sequence). CDR3 size: 14 residues. DNA of the CDR3: TGTGCCTGGAGTCCAGGGGTCGCAACCTACGAGCAGTACTTC. Its protein is CAWSPGVATYEQYF. Based on the CDR3 plus reference TRBV30 and TRBJ2-7, the full variable domain is SQTIHQWPATLVQPVGSPLSLECTVEGTSNPNLYWYRQAAGRGLQLLFYSVGIGQISSEVPQNLSASRPQDRQFILSSKKLLLSDSGFYLCAWSPGVATYEQYFGPGTRLTVT.

Here the CDR3 reads CASSLWGPGANVLTF. CDR3 DNA: TGTGCCAGCAGCTTATGGGGGCCTGGGGCCAACGTCCTGACTTTC. The V gene is TRBV11-2, the J gene TRBJ2-6; tentatively, D is TRBD1 (6 bases). With 2 bases removed from V and 2 bases from J, the gap between germline ends came to 7 bases. The CDR3 has 15 residues. Germline lookup yields CDR1 SGHAT and CDR2 FQNNGV.

The chain links TRBV7-9 to TRBJ1-2; 9 nucleotides align to TRBD1. Germline loops: CDR1 SEHNR, CDR2 FQNEAQ (reference sequence). Losses at the gene ends were 3 bases for V and 8 bases for J; bases not matched to a gene: 16. The CDR3 spans 17 residues. DNA of the CDR3: TGTGCCAGCAGCTTCTGGGGACAGGGCCCCCATGGGAAAGGCTACACCTTC. Translation gives CASSFWGQGPHGKGYTF. Full variable domain (outside the CDR3, taken from reference TRBV7-9 and TRBJ1-2): DTGVSQNPRHKITKRGQNVTFRCDPISEHNRLYWYRQTLGQGPEFLTYFQNEAQLEKSRLLSDRFSAERPKGSFSTLEIQRTEQGDSAMYLCASSFWGQGPHGKGYTFGSGTRLTVV.

This rearrangement joins TRBV6-1 to TRBJ1-2; 8 positions match TRBD1. Germline V gene sequence: CDR1 MNHNS, CDR2 SASEGT. This CDR3 has 15 amino acids. Trimming cost V 3 bases and J 4 bases; bases outside gene matches: 7. The CDR3 is CASSEVFGQGYGYTF. As DNA, the CDR3 is TGTGCCAGCAGTGAGGTTTTTGGACAGGGCTATGGCTACACCTTC.